The clone carrying this TCR beta chain came up a few times. With 10-nucleotide random UMIs, 5'RACE was used to make the cDNA. TCRdb processed the 5' RACE reads anew with MiXCR; each CDR3 protein has one entry. The sample includes 20,000 to 30,000 distinct CDR3 sequences, 2% to 2.5% of them seen just once. CDR1 and CDR2 (germline): SQVTM, ANQGSEA. The CDR3 is 14 residues long. V lost 4 bases to trimming and J lost 4 bases, with 15 bases between them. These data belong to a study of neurological immune-mediated disorders. The chain is built from TRBV29-1 and TRBJ2-3; maybe TRBD1 (6 bases). The source material was PBMCs. This clonotype was sampled from a woman aged 50 to 60 with multiple sclerosis. CDR3 nucleotides: TGCAGCGTTGCCTTCTCAGGGGTCTCAGATACGCAGTATTTT. Amino acids: CSVAFSGVSDTQYF.